This passage covers 13 T cell receptor beta chains from one sample sequenced in a study of cytomegalovirus exposure and HLA in healthy donors. PCR employed 60 Vbeta and 13 Jbeta primers. The repertoire was sequenced with immunoSEQ multiplex PCR; TCRdb's copy has only in-frame clones and lacks some. Here the sample table reports about 140,000 clones. Material: PBMCs. The origin of the receptors is a young woman in good health and CMV-seronegative.

This sequence joins TRBV30 and TRBJ1-2; perhaps TRBD1 as D (5 bases). The CDR3 contains 13 residues. Germline V gives CDR1 GTSNPN, CDR2 SVGIG (reference sequence). V lost 8 bases, J lost 6 bases, and 19 bases lay in between. CDR3 amino acids: CARSWAGGDGYTF. In nucleotides, the CDR3 is TGTGCCCGAAGTTGGGCGGGAGGGGATGGCTACACCTTC.

The genes are TRBV5-1 and TRBJ2-7; D remains unclear. Germline assignment: CDR1 SGHRS and CDR2 YFSETQ. The CDR3 runs 14 residues. V was cut by 1 base and J by 2 bases, with 10 bases left in between. CDR3 loop: CASSLHSSTYEQYF. CDR3 coding DNA: TGCGCCAGCAGCTTGCACAGCTCAACCTACGAGCAGTACTTC.

The gene calls are TRBV11-3 and TRBJ2-1, with 7 nucleotides matching TRBD2. This CDR3 is 15 amino acids long. J was trimmed by 4 bases and V by 7 bases; bases with no gene match: 10. Per the germline V gene, CDR1 is SGHNT and CDR2 is YENEEA. The CDR3 reads CASTIGLAEYNEQFF. The CDR3 nucleotides are TGTGCCAGCACGATAGGGCTAGCGGAATACAATGAGCAGTTCTTC.

The genes are TRBV11-3 and TRBJ2-1; the match to TRBD1 covers 11 bases. The germline gives CDR1 SGHNT, CDR2 YENEEA. This CDR3 region has 16 residues. The junction had 13 bases not matched to a gene; V was cut back by 8 bases and J by 7 bases. The CDR3 loop reads CASHFGQGATLNEQFF. The CDR3 region has the DNA TGTGCCAGCCACTTTGGACAGGGGGCGACTTTAAATGAGCAGTTCTTC.

The J gene is TRBJ1-1, the V gene TRBV5-1; 9 bases agree with TRBD1. Trimming removed 1 base from V and 2 bases from J; junction bases left unmatched: 6. The CDR3 runs to 16 residues. Per the germline V gene, CDR1 is SGHRS and CDR2 is YFSETQ. The CDR3 loop reads CASSLKRTGGNTEAFF. The CDR3 coding sequence is TGCGCCAGCAGCTTGAAAAGAACAGGGGGCAACACTGAAGCTTTCTTT.

The chain couples TRBV4-2 to TRBJ2-1; 12 bases align to TRBD2. V gave up 1 base and J gave up 5 bases; unmatched junction bases: 6. From germline, CDR1 is LGHNA and CDR2 YNFKEQ. The CDR3 extends over 17 amino acids. CDR3 DNA: TGTGCCAGCAGCCAAGCCCTACTAGCGGGAGGTCACAATGAGCAGTTCTTC. This gives the protein CASSQALLAGGHNEQFF.

The rearrangement joins TRBV30 to TRBJ1-1; 7 bases match TRBD1. The V and J ends lost 4 bases and 1 base, in that order; junction bases with no gene match: 6. The length of the CDR3 is 14 residues. Germline V gene lookup returns CDR1 GTSNPN and CDR2 SVGIG (reference sequence). The CDR3 nucleotides are TGTGCCTGGACCCTGGGACAGAAGAACACTGAAGCTTTCTTT. The encoded protein is CAWTLGQKNTEAFF. The entire variable domain, with the rest obtained from reference TRBV30 and TRBJ1-1, is as follows: SQTIHQWPATLVQPVGSPLSLECTVEGTSNPNLYWYRQAAGRGLQLLFYSVGIGQISSEVPQNLSASRPQDRQFILSSKKLLLSDSGFYLCAWTLGQKNTEAFFGQGTRLTVV.

The chain joins TRBV9 to TRBJ1-1, with TRBD1 as a possible D gene (5 bases). This CDR3 is built from 14 residues. The V end was cut by 0 bases, the J end by 6 bases, with 12 bases between. The germline V gene encodes CDR1 SGDLS and CDR2 YYNGEE. CDR3 sequence (DNA): TGTGCCAGCAGCGTAGTTCCTGGGGCCGCTGAAGCTTTCTTT. Translated: CASSVVPGAAEAFF.

This chain joins TRBV30 and TRBJ2-1; 11 bases line up with TRBD2. With 5 bases clipped from V and 7 bases from J, the junction kept 7 bases outside the gene matches. CDR1 and CDR2 (germline): GTSNPN, SVGIG (reference sequence). The CDR3 extends over 14 amino acids. The DNA of the CDR3 is TGTGCCTGGGATCCGGGACTAGCGGTAAATGAGCAGTTCTTC. Translating it yields CAWDPGLAVNEQFF.

The rearrangement uses TRBV5-1 and TRBJ1-2; possible D gene TRBD1, 6 bases. The V and J ends lost 1 base and 7 bases respectively, with 11 bases between them. The CDR3 consists of 13 residues. Germline loops: CDR1 SGHRS, CDR2 YFSETQ. The CDR3 is CASSLTGLGGYTF. The CDR3 bases are TGCGCCAGCAGCTTGACAGGGCTGGGTGGCTACACCTTC.

The V call is TRBV27, the J call TRBJ1-5; the D gene is possibly TRBD1 (6 bases). The V end lost 3 bases, the J end lost 4 bases, and 16 bases lay between the germline ends. This CDR3 is 16 amino acids long. CDR1 and CDR2 (germline): MNHEY, SMNVEV (reference sequence). The DNA of the CDR3 is TGTGCCAGCAGTTTTGGGGGCGTAGGGTCTAATCAGCCCCAGCATTTT. Its translation: CASSFGGVGSNQPQHF.

The V and J genes are TRBV12-5 and TRBJ1-1, with 9 bases identical to TRBD1. CDR1 is LGHNT, CDR2 FRNRAP, per germline. This CDR3 is 18 amino acids long. Trimming removed 3 bases from V and 5 bases from J; junction bases left unmatched: 16. The CDR3, as DNA: TGTGCTAGTGGTTTTAGCAGAACAGGGGGCCACCACCAAACTGAAGCTTTCTTT. This gives the protein CASGFSRTGGHHQTEAFF.

The chain uses TRBV11-2 and TRBJ2-3; TRBD1 agrees at 10 bases. This CDR3 spans 13 amino acids. CDR1 SGHAT and CDR2 FQNNGV come from the germline V gene. Trimming removed 5 bases from V and 13 bases from J; junction bases left unmatched: 9. The CDR3 loop reads CASSAQTGGLEYF. CDR3 bases: TGTGCCAGCAGCGCCCAGACAGGGGGCCTTGAGTATTTT.